These 16 T cell receptor beta chains share one sample of origin, sequenced in a study of CD8+CD57+ T cells in acquired aplastic anemia (dated by TCRdb to between 2018 and 2020). The sequencing machine was an Illumina HiSeq 2000. Genomic DNA served as template for TCR beta VDJ combination and CDR3 sequence profiling. Clones were called with MiXCR by TCRdb after fastp trimmed the public reads at Q25, and only in-frame beta chains were retained. CDR3 protein duplicates are merged, each entry listing the most common genes and DNA. This sample has 150,000 to 200,000 distinct CDR3 sequences in its table, and around half of those were observed once. The ten largest clones capture about 30% of the sample. Expansion of CD8+CD57+ cells had been shown by flow cytometry in the patients chosen for sequencing. Sequencing used sorted CD4+, CD8+, or CD8+CD57+ T cells (not recorded which) from PBMCs. The receptors were sampled from a human donor with aplastic anemia.

This clonotype was seen only once. The rearrangement links TRBV14 to TRBJ2-7; D is unresolved. The CDR3 is made up of 11 amino acids. Looked up from germline, CDR1 is SGHDN and CDR2 is FVKESK. With 4 bases removed from V and 4 bases from J, the gap between germline ends came to 5 bases. The CDR3 DNA is TGTGCCAGCAGCCGCTCGTACGAGCAGTACTTC. The encoded protein is CASSRSYEQYF.

This clonotype was counted many times. The J gene is TRBJ1-4, the V gene TRBV7-8, with no clear D. The CDR3 runs to 15 residues. Germline CDR1 is SGHVS and CDR2 is FQNEAQ. V was cut by 3 bases and J by 4 bases, with 12 bases left in between. The DNA of the CDR3 is TGTGCCAGCAGCTTCGGAACAGCCTTTAATGAAAAACTGTTTTTT. Its translation is CASSFGTAFNEKLFF.

The V call is TRBV25-1, the J call TRBJ1-6, with a weak D call TRBD1 (5 bases). The germline V and J ends were trimmed by 3 bases and 3 bases, with 15 bases remaining between them. The germline V gene has CDR1 MGHDK and CDR2 SYGVNS. This CDR3 region has 17 residues. The CDR3 DNA follows: TGTGCCAGCAGTGATGTCGTAGGGGCTAGCTATAATTCACCCCTCCACTTT. Amino acids: CASSDVVGASYNSPLHF.

V is TRBV19 and J is TRBJ2-7; a weak D match, TRBD2 (5 bases). V gave up 10 bases and J gave up 2 bases, with 12 bases separating them. The CDR3 is 12 amino acids. The V gene's germline CDR1 is LNHDA and CDR2 SQIVND (reference sequence). The CDR3 protein is CATRGSAYEQYF. The CDR3 DNA is TGTGCCACCCGAGGGTCGGCCTACGAGCAGTACTTC.

This clonotype was seen a single time. V gene TRBV7-2 combines with J gene TRBJ1-2, with D hard to call. V dropped 7 bases and J dropped 2 bases, with 5 bases sitting between them. CDR3 length equals 11 residues. Germline V CDR1 and CDR2: SGHTA, FQGNSA. CDR3 residues: CASTDNYGYTF. CDR3 DNA: TGTGCCAGCACCGACAACTATGGCTACACCTTC.

At least ten counts were recorded for this clonotype. This chain uses TRBV19 with TRBJ2-2; 7 nucleotides agree with TRBD1. The V and J ends lost 5 bases and 1 base, in that order; junction bases with no gene match: 4. Germline CDR1 reads LNHDA; CDR2 reads SQIVND (reference sequence). This CDR3 has 15 amino acids. The DNA for the CDR3 is TGTGCCAGTAGTGTACGACAGGGGAACACCGGGGAGCTGTTTTTT. Its protein is CASSVRQGNTGELFF.

The chain combines TRBV4-2 with TRBJ2-3, with 10 nucleotides matching TRBD2. With V trimmed by 4 bases and J by 0 bases, 10 bases remained unmatched. The germline V gene has CDR1 LGHNA and CDR2 YNFKEQ. The CDR3 loop spans 18 amino acids. CDR3 residues: CASSPYSGTSVSTDTQYF. The CDR3, as DNA: TGTGCCAGCAGCCCGTATTCCGGGACTAGCGTAAGCACAGATACGCAGTATTTT.

CDR3 coding DNA: TGTGCCAGCACCGAAGGGACTAGCGGAGTCATGCAGTACTTC. Its protein is CASTEGTSGVMQYF. This rearrangement joins TRBV2 to TRBJ2-7; TRBD2 agrees at 11 bases. Germline V CDR1 and CDR2: SNHLY, FYNNEI. The length of the CDR3 is 14 residues. The ends lost 7 bases at V and 9 bases at J; junction bases unmatched: 11.

This clonotype was detected only once. J is TRBJ2-7 and V is TRBV2, with 12 bases fitting TRBD1. The CDR3 runs to 14 residues. With V trimmed by 5 bases and J by 6 bases, 5 bases remained unmatched. Germline CDR1 SNHLY, CDR2 FYNNEI. The CDR3 sequence is CASSTGTGGFEQYF. CDR3 in DNA: TGTGCCAGCAGTACTGGGACAGGGGGCTTCGAGCAGTACTTC. Complete variable domain (other parts from reference TRBV2 and TRBJ2-7): EPEVTQTPSHQVTQMGQEVILRCVPISNHLYFYWYRQILGQKVEFLVSFYNNEISEKSEIFDDQFSVERPDGSNFTLKIRSTKLEDSAMYFCASSTGTGGFEQYFGPGTRLTVT.

The table lists this clonotype with many counts. The chain recombines TRBV14 with TRBJ2-3, with TRBD2 matching over 7 bases. The germline CDR1 and CDR2 sequences are SGHDN and FVKESK. This CDR3 comprises 15 residues. V lost 7 bases and J lost 2; bases outside the gene matches: 9. The chain's CDR3 is CASNPLAGVTDTQYF. The CDR3 nucleotides read TGTGCCAGCAACCCCTTGGCGGGAGTCACAGATACGCAGTATTTT.

In the case of this clonotype: A read error may produce the germline difference seen at one junction end. The V call is TRBV7-6, the J call TRBJ2-7, with D possibly being TRBD1 (6 bases). The CDR3 loop spans 18 amino acids. Germline CDR1 is SGHVS and CDR2 is FNYEAQ. CDR3 amino acids: CAGSLYSAADRRSYEQYF. CDR3 bases: TGTGCCGGCAGCTTATATAGCGCGGCGGACAGACGTTCCTACGAGCAATACTTC. The full variable domain, its missing parts supplied by reference TRBV7-6 and TRBJ2-7, is GAGVSQSPRYKVTKRGQDVALRCDPISGHVSLYWYRQALGQGPEFLTYFNYEAQQDKSGLPNDRFSAERPEGSISTLTIQRTEQRDSAMYRCAGSLYSAADRRSYEQYFGPGTRLTVT.

CDR3 nucleotides: TGTGCCAGCAGCGTCAGACAGGGGTGCACTGAAGCTTTCTTT. This translates into CASSVRQGCTEAFF. The V gene is TRBV9, the J gene TRBJ1-1; the match to TRBD1 covers 8 bases. The V segment lost 2 bases and the J segment 4 bases; nucleotides outside the gene matches: 4. The CDR3 loop spans 14 amino acids. CDR1 SGDLS and CDR2 YYNGEE come from the germline V gene. Full variable domain (rest looked up from reference TRBV9 and TRBJ1-1): DSGVTQTPKHLITATGQRVTLRCSPRSGDLSVYWYQQSLDQGLQFLIQYYNGEERAKGNILERFSAQQFPDLHSELNLSSLELGDSALYFCASSVRQGCTEAFFGQGTRLTVV.

This chain joins TRBV9 and TRBJ2-2; a weak D match, TRBD2 (5 bases). The germline gives CDR1 SGDLS, CDR2 YYNGEE. This CDR3 region has 16 residues. Between the trimmed V and J ends, which lost 0 bases and 5 bases, there was a span of 14 bases. The DNA for the CDR3 is TGTGCCAGCAGCGTAGTTCCGGATTCGGGGACCGGGGAGCTGTTTTTT. As protein: CASSVVPDSGTGELFF.

The table lists this clonotype with a few counts. V usage is TRBV2 and J usage is TRBJ2-1; possible D gene TRBD2, 5 bases. The CDR3 contains 13 residues. The V gene lost 5 bases and the J gene lost 8 bases, with 13 bases spanning the gap. Germline V gives CDR1 SNHLY, CDR2 FYNNEI. CDR3 sequence: CASSFSGLDEQFF. In DNA, the CDR3 is TGTGCCAGCAGTTTCAGCGGTTTGGATGAGCAGTTCTTC.

The chain links TRBV19 to TRBJ1-6; D is ambiguous. Trimming pared 2 bases from V and 8 bases from J, leaving 7 bases between. The germline V gene has CDR1 LNHDA and CDR2 SQIVND (reference sequence). The CDR3 totals 13 residues. The CDR3 region has the DNA TGTGCCAGTAGTATAAACGGCGATTCACCCCTCCACTTT. It translates to CASSINGDSPLHF.

This clonotype was seen a handful of times. The chain links TRBV4-3 to TRBJ2-5; D possibly corresponds to TRBD2 (6 bases). Germline V gives CDR1 LGHNA, CDR2 YSLEER. V was trimmed by 4 bases and J by 5 bases, leaving 17 bases between them. The CDR3 contains 15 residues. The CDR3, as DNA: TGCGCCAGCAGCCCGACCCCGGGAGCCCGGGAGACCCAGTACTTC. Encoded protein: CASSPTPGARETQYF.